This T cell receptor beta chain was recorded in a study of blood T cell repertoires in COVID-19. Germline V gene sequence: CDR1 SGHDN, CDR2 FVKESK. This CDR3 comprises 14 residues. The V segment lost 4 bases and the J segment 7 bases; nucleotides outside the gene matches: 3. Using immunoSEQ multiplex PCR, the repertoire was profiled, and TCRdb retains in-frame clones only, with some absent. Here the sample spans approximately 85,000 clones, about 92% being singletons. What was sequenced was peripheral blood. J is TRBJ1-6 and V is TRBV14; 8 nucleotides agree with TRBD1. The sequence came from a woman between 50 and 59 years old in a cohort sampled during active COVID-19. CDR3 sequence (DNA): TGTGCCAGCAGCCCGACAGGGGCCAATTCACCCCTCCACTTT. Protein product: CASSPTGANSPLHF.